What follows is one T cell receptor (beta chain) and its context. Its target is not known. Use of 60 Vbeta and 13 Jbeta primers characterized the PCR. Authors' methods: A later analysis counted roughly 74 million unique TCR beta chains, around 12 million shared. Produced via immunoSEQ multiplex PCR; TCRdb's table is partial and in-frame only. Clonal size and the V and J genes are those of that table, whereas D and trimming came from the DNA. The repertoire includes around 120,000 clones, around 73% of them detected once, and 2.9% sits in the top ten. The data were obtained in a study of cytomegalovirus exposure and HLA in healthy donors. The study's findings and limits: Differences between HLA loci emerged in a later analysis of TCR association rates, with DRB1 most and HLA-C fewest. In a later analysis, an Asian-associated ancestry cluster reportedly showed fewer N-insertions than the roughly 700-donor mean.

The V gene's germline CDR1 is SQVTM and CDR2 ANQGSEA. CDR3 length equals 12 residues. The V segment lost 6 bases and the J segment 0 bases; nucleotides outside the gene matches: 2. The sequenced material came from PBMCs. This receptor was taken from a human donor in good health. The V gene is TRBV29-1, the J gene TRBJ2-7; 7 bases agree with TRBD1. Here the CDR3 reads CSVRDSSYEQYF. The CDR3 bases are TGCAGCGTCCGGGACAGCTCCTACGAGCAGTACTTC.